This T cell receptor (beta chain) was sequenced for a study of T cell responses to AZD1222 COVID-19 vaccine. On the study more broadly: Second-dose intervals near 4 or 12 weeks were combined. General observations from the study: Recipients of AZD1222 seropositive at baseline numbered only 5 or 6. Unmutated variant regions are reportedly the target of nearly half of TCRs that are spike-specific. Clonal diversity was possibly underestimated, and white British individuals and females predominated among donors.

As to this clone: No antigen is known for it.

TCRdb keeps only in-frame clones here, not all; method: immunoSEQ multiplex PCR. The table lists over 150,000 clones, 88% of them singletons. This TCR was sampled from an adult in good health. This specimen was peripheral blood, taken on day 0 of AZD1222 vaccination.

DNA for the CDR3: TGTGCCAGCAGCAAATGGCGCCGAACGGATACGCAGTATTTT. This gives the protein CASSKWRRTDTQYF. V and J are TRBV21-1 and TRBJ2-3. TRBV21-1 is noted as a pseudogene. The CDR3 is 14 residues long.